This T cell receptor (beta chain) was observed in a study of T cell changes during pregnancy in multiple sclerosis. Only in-frame clones appear in the TCRdb table, and some are missing; sequencing was by immunoSEQ multiplex PCR. The profile covers some 20,000 clones, with 75% to 90% appearing a single time and about 20% taken by the ten largest. The CDR3 has 14 residues. V lost 2 bases and J lost 3; bases outside the gene matches: 2. The germline V gene has CDR1 MDHEN and CDR2 SYDVKM. The sample was CD8+ T cells from peripheral blood mononuclear cells, taken after pregnancy. The chain joins TRBV28 to TRBJ1-1, with 8 bases identical to TRBD1. The clonotype comes from a female donor in good health, enrolled as a control in a pregnancy study. The CDR3 here is CASSLQGAYTEAFF. The DNA for the CDR3 is TGTGCCAGCAGTTTACAGGGGGCATACACTGAAGCTTTCTTT.